These 21 T cell receptor beta chains were sequenced from one sample in a study of low-dose radiotherapy and immunotherapy resistance in tumors. First-strand cDNA used TRAV- and TRBV-specific primers, covering alpha and beta chains. With a constant-region primer and a V-primer adapter, TCRs were subjected to 15 to 25 PCR cycles of amplification. TCRdb processed the reads anew with MiXCR; each CDR3 protein has one entry. This table holds tens of thousands of distinct CDR3 sequences, 25% to 30% found once. The time point is: after trial treatment. Treatment given: LDRT plus nivolumab, ipilimumab, low-dose cyclophosphamide and aspirin (RACIN trial). The source was PBMCs, collected after low-dose radiotherapy plus immunotherapy. All receptors come from a male donor with prostate cancer.

DNA for the CDR3: TGTGCCAGCAGCTACACCCTCAGAGGCGGGGGGTACAATGAGCAGTTCTTC. Its protein product is CASSYTLRGGGYNEQFF. The V call is TRBV11-2, the J call TRBJ2-1, with TRBD2 matching 8 bases. The germline CDR1 and CDR2 sequences are SGHAT and FQNNGV. The CDR3 has 17 residues. V shed 4 bases, J shed 4 bases, and the junction held 12 bases outside the gene matches.

This clonotype occurred many times. The conserved phenylalanine or tryptophan is not found at the CDR3 terminus, so this likely reflects a read error. The limits of the CDR3 on the DNA are not certain, so only TCRdb's listed CDR3 is given. J is TRBJ1-1 and V is TRBV20-1; the table calls TRBD1, which could not be checked here. CDR1 is DFQATT, CDR2 SNEGSKA, per germline (reference sequence). Including both end residues, the CDR3 is 11 amino acids long. The CDR3 spells CSARDAVGVLT.

The chain couples TRBV20-1 to TRBJ2-1; either TRBD1 or TRBD2 may fit D (6 bases each). The CDR3 contains 11 residues. Trimming cost V 6 bases and J 7 bases, with 10 bases left between them. Germline CDR1 reads DFQATT; CDR2 reads SNEGSKA (reference sequence). In DNA form, the CDR3 reads TGCAGTGCGAGGAGGGGGAATGAGCAGTTCTTC. Protein: CSARRGNEQFF.

A word on this clonotype: A far larger clone differs by one base, so this is likely a read error. The genes are TRBV12-3 or TRBV12-4 and TRBJ2-7; 8 bases align to TRBD2. Unmatched junction bases numbered 13, after V lost 2 bases and J lost 7 bases. The CDR3 has 16 amino acids. CDR3 in amino acids: CASSLRSGASYNEQYF. As DNA, the CDR3 is TGTGCCAGCAGTTTACGTAGCGGGGCCTCCTACAATGAGCAGTACTTC.

In this sample, this clonotype turned up a few times. A far larger clone differs by one base, so this is likely a read error. The V call is TRBV28, the J call TRBJ2-7; 7 positions agree with TRBD2. Germline assignment: CDR1 MDHEN and CDR2 SYDVKM. The junction had 12 bases not matched to a gene; V was cut back by 6 bases and J by 7 bases. The CDR3 is 14 residues long. The CDR3 spells CASSPILAEGEQYF. Written as DNA, the CDR3 is TGTGCCAGCAGCCCGATCCTAGCGGAGGGTGAGCAGTACTTC.

J is TRBJ2-7 and V is TRBV7-7; D is perhaps TRBD1 (5 bases). The CDR3 spans 13 residues. CDR1 and CDR2 from the germline V gene are SSHAT and FNYEAQ (reference sequence). The CDR3 spells CAQRRRGHYEQYF. The CDR3 nucleotides are TGTGCTCAGCGCCGTAGGGGCCACTACGAGCAGTACTTC.

Ten or more counts support this clonotype. This chain joins TRBV3-1 and TRBJ2-1, with TRBD2 identical over 11 bases. This CDR3 region has 17 residues. V dropped 0 bases and J dropped 7; count of bases not matched to a gene: 8. CDR1 LGHDT and CDR2 YNNKEL come from the germline V gene (reference sequence). In DNA, the CDR3 is TGTGCCAGCAGCCAAGACCGTTCTAGCGGGAGGTCAAATGAGCAGTTCTTC. This encodes CASSQDRSSGRSNEQFF.

The chain carries TRBV29-1 and TRBJ1-1; D gene uncertain. CDR3 length equals 10 residues. Deletions cut 7 bases from V and 0 bases from J, with 3 bases between. The germline V gene encodes CDR1 SQVTM and CDR2 ANQGSEA. This CDR3 reads CSGVNTEAFF. DNA for the CDR3: TGCAGCGGGGTGAACACTGAAGCTTTCTTT.

Many counts were recorded for this clonotype. CDR3 in DNA: TGCGCCAGCAGTTACGGGGGTGAGCCGCCGGAGCAGTTCTTC. Its protein product is CASSYGGEPPEQFF. The chain couples TRBV5-1 to TRBJ2-1, with D perhaps TRBD2 (6 bases). Trimming removed 5 bases at V and 10 bases at J, with 19 bases between. CDR3 size: 14 residues. Germline-derived CDR1 and CDR2 are SGHRS and YFSETQ.

This clonotype was detected ten times or more. This chain links TRBV27 with TRBJ1-1, with 10 bases matching TRBD1. The CDR3 runs 16 residues. The germline CDR1 and CDR2 sequences are MNHEY and SMNVEV (reference sequence). Trimming at V came to 6 bases and at J to 5 bases, leaving 12 bases not matched to a gene. CDR3: CASSLGDRGRNTEAFF. In DNA form, the CDR3 reads TGTGCCAGCAGCTTAGGAGACAGGGGGCGGAATACTGAAGCTTTCTTT.

This clonotype was picked up many times. The J gene is TRBJ2-4, the V gene TRBV12-3 or TRBV12-4; D possibly matches TRBD1 or TRBD2 (5 bases each). Between the trimmed V and J ends, which lost 6 bases and 5 bases, there was a span of 11 bases. The CDR3 runs to 13 residues. DNA for the CDR3: TGTGCCAGCAGCAGGGACGGCGAAAACATTCAGTACTTC. Its translation is CASSRDGENIQYF.

There are many counts of this clonotype. The V call is TRBV30, the J call TRBJ1-5, with D uncertain. V lost 3 bases to trimming and J lost 0 bases, with 6 bases between them. The CDR3 is 13 amino acids. Germline V gives CDR1 GTSNPN, CDR2 SVGIG (reference sequence). CDR3 in amino acids: CAWRGNSNQPQHF. In DNA form, the CDR3 reads TGTGCCTGGAGGGGGAATAGCAATCAGCCCCAGCATTTT.

Many counts were recorded for this clonotype. The rearrangement links TRBV18 to TRBJ2-7, with 9 positions matching TRBD1. CDR3 length: 18 amino acids. Germline V lookup: CDR1 KGHSH, CDR2 LQKENI. V dropped 1 base and J dropped 3; count of bases not matched to a gene: 13. The DNA for the CDR3 is TGTGCCAGCTCACCACTCCGGCCCGGGACAGGGACCATCTACGAGCAGTACTTC. Protein: CASSPLRPGTGTIYEQYF.

This clonotype was recorded at least ten times. Because the CDR3 is missing its conserved closing phenylalanine or tryptophan, this is likely a read error. Because the CDR3's place on the DNA is in doubt, the DNA is left out and the CDR3 is given as listed by TCRdb. The chain combines TRBV20-1 with TRBJ2-3; TRBD2 was called by the table and not checked on the DNA. With termini counted, the CDR3 has 12 amino acids. Germline lookup yields CDR1 DFQATT and CDR2 SNEGSKA (reference sequence). CDR3 sequence reads: CSAPLLAGGPLL.

A word on this clonotype: A far larger clone is off by one base, so a read error is likely. J is TRBJ2-1 and V is TRBV28; 9 nucleotides line up with TRBD2. The CDR3 sequence is 16 residues long. Germline V CDR1 and CDR2: MDHEN, SYDVKM. CDR3 region: CATSTGGRAMDNEQFF. The DNA of the CDR3 is TGTGCCACCAGTACTGGCGGGAGGGCCATGGACAATGAGCAGTTCTTC.

This clonotype has at least ten counts. This sequence joins TRBV5-4 and TRBJ2-6, with D perhaps TRBD1 (6 bases). There are 15 residues in the CDR3. V was cut by 6 bases and J by 2 bases, with 12 bases left in between. CDR1 is SGHNT, CDR2 YYREEE, per germline (reference sequence). CDR3 coding DNA: TGTGCCAGCACTGTGGACAGCCCTGGGGCCAACGTCCTGACTTTC. Translating it yields CASTVDSPGANVLTF.

The table lists this clonotype with many counts. J is TRBJ1-6 and V is TRBV5-1, with TRBD1 matching over 7 bases. The CDR3 length is 14 residues. V trimming: 3 bases; J trimming: 5 bases; junction bases outside the gene matches: 2. Germline V gene sequence: CDR1 SGHRS, CDR2 YFSETQ. In nucleotides, the CDR3 is TGCGCCAGCAGCTCGGGACAGAATAATTCACCCCTCCACTTT. It specifies CASSSGQNNSPLHF.

This clonotype was found many times. The chain employs TRBV6-6 and TRBJ2-7, with 7 nucleotides matching TRBD1. The CDR3 runs to 15 residues. V lost 5 bases, J lost 0 bases, and 7 bases stayed unmatched. Per the germline V gene, CDR1 is MNHNY and CDR2 is SVGAGI (reference sequence). CDR3 sequence: CASSPTQGSSYEQYF. The CDR3 coding sequence is TGTGCCAGCAGTCCCACACAGGGGAGCTCCTACGAGCAGTACTTC.

This clonotype was seen many times. The rearrangement joins TRBV2 to TRBJ1-5, with TRBD1 as a possible D gene (5 bases). The CDR3 loop spans 15 amino acids. CDR1 and CDR2 (germline): SNHLY, FYNNEI. Trimming pared 4 bases from V and 7 bases from J, leaving 17 bases between. The chain's CDR3 is CASSGGQGLGQPQHF. In nucleotides, the CDR3 is TGTGCCAGCAGTGGGGGCCAGGGTCTGGGGCAGCCCCAGCATTTT.

At least ten counts were recorded for this clonotype. The chain has TRBV19 and TRBJ2-7, with TRBD1 identical over 11 bases. V trimming: 3 bases; J trimming: 2 bases; junction bases outside the gene matches: 3. Germline values: CDR1 LNHDA, CDR2 SQIVND (reference sequence). The CDR3 runs 15 residues. CDR3 DNA: TGTGCCAGTAGTATTGGGACAGGGGGAACCTACGAGCAGTACTTC. The encoded protein is CASSIGTGGTYEQYF. The full variable domain, rest sourced from reference TRBV19 and TRBJ2-7, is DGGITQSPKYLFRKEGQNVTLSCEQNLNHDAMYWYRQDPGQGLRLIYYSQIVNDFQKGDIAEGYSVSREKKESFPLTVTSAQKNPTAFYLCASSIGTGGTYEQYFGPGTRLTVT.

Turning to this clonotype: The junction departs from germline at one end; a sequencing error may be responsible. The V and J genes are TRBV7-4 and TRBJ2-7; a possible D gene is TRBD2 (6 bases). The germline CDR1 and CDR2 sequences are SGHVT and SQSDAQ. The CDR3 covers 17 residues. This CDR3 is CASSQDAWGGPQDEQYF. In DNA form, the CDR3 reads TGCGCCAGCAGCCAAGATGCATGGGGAGGACCCCAGGACGAGCAGTACTTC.